The source of this T cell receptor (beta chain) is a study of blood T cell repertoires in COVID-19. Study-level background: Sample material is recorded as cDNA or gDNA derived from T cells, B-cell-depleted T cells, or PBMCs.

Germline V gene sequence: CDR1 MGHRA, CDR2 YSYEKL. Trimming took 4 bases from V and 4 from J; bases not matched to a gene: 13. There are 17 residues in the CDR3. This clone appeared a single time. Libraries were prepared by immunoSEQ multiplex PCR; TCRdb keeps only in-frame clonotypes and omits some of them. Among tens of thousands of clones listed, 80% to 90% were seen once. This receptor was obtained from a woman in her sixties or seventies with COVID-19, enrolled during active disease. The sequenced material came from peripheral blood. The chain joins TRBV4-1 to TRBJ2-7; 10 nucleotides line up with TRBD2. CDR3 loop: CASSRLPMASGGYEQYF. The DNA of the CDR3 is TGCGCCAGCAGCCGGTTGCCCATGGCTAGCGGGGGTTACGAGCAGTACTTC.